The 3 T cell receptor beta chains below all came from one sample that was sequenced in a study of tumor and adjacent non-tumor tissue in lung cancer. TCRbeta libraries were built with three rounds of nested PCR, modified from ARM-PCR. Via MiXCR, TCRdb re-called the multiplex PCR reads, giving one row per CDR3 protein. Among 65,000 to 70,000 distinct CDR3 sequences listed, just under 60% were seen once. The template was RNA from unsorted bulk tissue. The sequencing sample was made of lung tumor tissue. These receptors all stem from a man aged 50 to 60 with non-small cell lung cancer.

Remarks on this clonotype: In this CDR3 the conserved last residue, phenylalanine or tryptophan, is missing, so a read error is likely. This sequence joins TRBV7-2 and TRBJ2-5; D not resolved. Germline CDR1 is SGHTA and CDR2 is FQGNSA. The CDR3 covers 14 residues. V gave up 3 bases and J gave up 1 base, with 9 bases separating them. CDR3 coding DNA: TGTGCCAGCAGCTTGGTCGGCCTCCAAGAGACCCAGTACCTC. Amino acids: CASSLVGLQETQYL.

This clonotype was counted ten times or more. The chain uses TRBV12-3 or TRBV12-4 and TRBJ1-2, with unresolved D. Trimming pared 4 bases from V and 0 bases from J, leaving 12 bases between. The CDR3 has 15 amino acids. CDR3 nucleotides: TGTGCCAGCAGTTCCAGGCAGGAGCCTAACTATGGCTACACCTTC. Translating gives CASSSRQEPNYGYTF.

A note on this clonotype: No conserved phenylalanine or tryptophan is present at the end of the CDR3, so a read error is the likely explanation. The chain recombines TRBV20-1 with TRBJ2-7; D possibly corresponds to TRBD2 (5 bases). Germline CDR1 is DFQATT and CDR2 is SNEGSKA (reference sequence). The length of the CDR3 is 15 residues. The CDR3 DNA sequence: TGCAGTACTAGACCTCCTGCGGGCAGGAGCCACGAGCAGTACTTA. Translation gives CSTRPPAGRSHEQYL.